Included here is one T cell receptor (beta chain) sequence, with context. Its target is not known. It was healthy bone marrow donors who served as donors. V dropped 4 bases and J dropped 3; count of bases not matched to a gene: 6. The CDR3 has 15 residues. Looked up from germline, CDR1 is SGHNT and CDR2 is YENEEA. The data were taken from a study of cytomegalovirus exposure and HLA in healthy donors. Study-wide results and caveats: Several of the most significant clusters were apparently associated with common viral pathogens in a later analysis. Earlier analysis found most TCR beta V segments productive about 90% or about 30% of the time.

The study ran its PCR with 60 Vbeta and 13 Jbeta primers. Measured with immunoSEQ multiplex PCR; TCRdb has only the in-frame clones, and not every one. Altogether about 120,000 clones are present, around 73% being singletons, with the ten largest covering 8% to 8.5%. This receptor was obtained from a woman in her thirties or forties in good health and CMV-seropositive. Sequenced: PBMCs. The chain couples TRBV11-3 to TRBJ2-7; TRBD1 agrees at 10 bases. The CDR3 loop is CASSSGQGGFYEQYF. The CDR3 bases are TGTGCCAGCAGCTCCGGACAGGGGGGTTTCTACGAGCAGTACTTC.